This T cell receptor (beta chain) derives from a study of identical twins. General observations from the study: Conclusions relied on cross-sectional statistical analysis, not following the same donors. Twins showed weaker excess sharing in their beta out-of-frame sequences.

A remark on this clonotype: The target antigen is unknown.

MiXCR was run by TCRdb on the 5' RACE reads, yielding one entry per CDR3 protein. The table lists approximately 260,000 distinct CDR3 sequences, around 8.3% of them singletons. Only healthy Caucasians were included as donors. CDR1 and CDR2 from the germline V gene are LNHNV and YYDKDF (reference sequence). The V gene lost 0 bases and the J gene lost 2 bases, with 7 bases spanning the gap. This CDR3 has 14 amino acids. Another study also made use of these data, one on yellow fever vaccine responses in identical twins.

Sample: CD8+ T cells sorted from blood. The sequence derives from a woman between 18 and 29 years old in good health. The J gene is TRBJ2-5, the V gene TRBV15; D unresolved. DNA of the CDR3: TGTGCCACCAGCAGAGAGGCTGATCAAGAGACCCAGTACTTC. Protein product: CATSREADQETQYF.